This entry lists 32 T cell receptor beta chains sequenced from one sample in a study of early T cells in non-severe SARS-CoV-2 infection. MiXCR was run by TCRdb on the 5' RACE reads, yielding one entry per CDR3 protein. The sample includes under 20,000 distinct CDR3 sequences, roughly 4.3% of them seen just once. Source material: whole blood. The origin of the receptors is an adult who was a healthcare worker with PCR-confirmed SARS-CoV-2 infection or an uninfected control (not recorded which).

This clonotype occurred many times. The chain has TRBV29-1 and TRBJ1-2, with a weak D call TRBD1 (5 bases). The CDR3 consists of 13 residues. Trimming cost V 4 bases and J 4 bases, with 13 bases left between them. Germline values: CDR1 SQVTM, CDR2 ANQGSEA. CDR3 in DNA: TGCAGCGTTGGGGTAGGGGACCGCTATGGCTACACCTTC. As protein: CSVGVGDRYGYTF.

This clonotype was found many times. The rearrangement links TRBV6-2 or TRBV6-3 to TRBJ1-5, with 9 positions matching TRBD1. CDR3 length: 18 residues. Germline CDR1 MNHEY, CDR2 SVGEGT. V was clipped by 4 bases and J by 5 bases; unmatched bases: 15. In DNA form, the CDR3 reads TGTGCCAGCAGTTCCCAAGTAGCCGGGACAGGGAAGGATCAGCCCCAGCATTTT. It is translated as CASSSQVAGTGKDQPQHF.

By sample share, this clonotype is medium-sized. The chain uses TRBV6-1 and TRBJ1-1, with TRBD1 as a possible D gene (5 bases). Germline assignment: CDR1 MNHNS and CDR2 SASEGT. This CDR3 contains 16 residues. V was trimmed by 0 bases and J by 6 bases, leaving 17 bases between them. The CDR3: CASSEAKRGWSPEAFF. The CDR3 DNA is TGTGCCAGCAGTGAAGCGAAGAGGGGCTGGAGCCCTGAAGCTTTCTTT.

The chain has TRBV6-6 and TRBJ1-5, with 7 bases fitting TRBD1. CDR3 length: 15 amino acids. Germline assignment: CDR1 MNHNY and CDR2 SVGAGI (reference sequence). Trimming took 7 bases from V and 1 from J; bases not matched to a gene: 7. CDR3 in DNA: TGTGCCAGCAAAGACAGGGTTTGGAGCAATCAGCCCCAGCATTTT. Translated, it gives CASKDRVWSNQPQHF.

This clonotype came up many times. The gene calls are TRBV6-2 or TRBV6-3 and TRBJ2-3; 7 bases align to TRBD2. The CDR3 runs 15 residues. Germline V CDR1 and CDR2: MNHEY, SVGEGT. Germline trimming cut 8 bases from V and 2 bases from J; bases unmatched to any gene: 10. CDR3 amino acids: CASYWGLHNTDTQYF. In DNA, the CDR3 is TGTGCCAGCTACTGGGGACTACACAACACAGATACGCAGTATTTT.

This clonotype was recorded many times. CDR3 sequence: CASSRTGGWGNQPQHF. CDR3 in DNA: TGTGCCAGCAGTCGTACAGGGGGCTGGGGCAATCAGCCCCAGCATTTT. The gene calls are TRBV12-3 or TRBV12-4 and TRBJ1-5; TRBD1 matches at 9 bases. The CDR3 runs 16 residues. Losses at the gene ends were 5 bases for V and 2 bases for J; bases not matched to a gene: 7.

This clonotype was detected many times. The rearrangement uses TRBV5-1 and TRBJ1-1; D uncertain. Germline loops: CDR1 SGHRS, CDR2 YFSETQ. The CDR3 consists of 13 residues. Trimming left V 0 bases short and J 10 bases short, with 13 bases between. CDR3: CASSLDRLSTAFF. The CDR3, as DNA: TGCGCCAGCAGCTTGGACCGACTGTCGACAGCTTTCTTT.

This clonotype was recorded many times. The chain has TRBV18 and TRBJ1-5, with unresolved D. CDR3 length: 13 residues. Per germline, CDR1 KGHSH and CDR2 LQKENI. Trimming cost V 2 bases and J 3 bases, with 5 bases left between them. The CDR3 DNA reads as TGTGCCAGCTCACCAGGCGCCAATCAGCCCCAGCATTTT. It is translated as CASSPGANQPQHF.

This clonotype was counted many times. V is TRBV7-9 and J is TRBJ2-2; 8 nucleotides agree with TRBD1. This CDR3 region has 14 residues. V shed 8 bases and J 5 bases; nucleotides not matched to a gene: 7. The germline gives CDR1 SEHNR, CDR2 FQNEAQ (reference sequence). The CDR3 loop reads CASLTGEETGELFF. CDR3 DNA: TGTGCCAGCCTGACAGGGGAGGAAACCGGGGAGCTGTTTTTT.

Ten or more counts support this clonotype. The chain uses TRBV7-3 and TRBJ2-3; perhaps TRBD1 as D (8 bases). In germline, CDR1 is SGHTA, CDR2 FQGTGA. Trimming shortened V by 7 bases and J by 6 bases, and 17 bases separated the two germline ends. The CDR3 sequence is 14 residues long. The CDR3 loop is CASNNGQGGDTQYF. The CDR3, as DNA: TGTGCCAGCAACAACGGACAGGGAGGGGATACGCAGTATTTT.

This clonotype was counted ten times or more. The chain is built from TRBV5-1 and TRBJ1-1; D unresolved. The germline V gene encodes CDR1 SGHRS and CDR2 YFSETQ. V lost 2 bases and J lost 0, with 11 bases in between. This CDR3 has 15 amino acids. CDR3 sequence (DNA): TGCGCCAGCAGCTTAGTAACAACCATGAACACTGAAGCTTTCTTT. It yields the protein CASSLVTTMNTEAFF. The complete variable domain, with remaining parts taken from reference TRBV5-1 and TRBJ1-1, reads KAGVTQTPRYLIKTRGQQVTLSCSPISGHRSVSWYQQTPGQGLQFLFEYFSETQRNKGNFPGRFSGRQFSNSRSEMNVSTLELGDSALYLCASSLVTTMNTEAFFGQGTRLTVV.

This clonotype was observed at least ten times. The CDR3 bases are TGCGCCAGCAGCTTTCAGTCGTCAAGCAACACTGAAGCTTTCTTT. Translation gives CASSFQSSSNTEAFF. V is TRBV5-1 and J is TRBJ1-1, with D uncertain. Per the germline V gene, CDR1 is SGHRS and CDR2 is YFSETQ. The CDR3 has 15 amino acids. V was trimmed by 2 bases and J by 2 bases, leaving 13 bases between them.

By proportion, this clonotype is medium-sized. The V call is TRBV29-1, the J call TRBJ2-3; TRBD1 aligns across 8 bases. Germline CDR1 is SQVTM and CDR2 is ANQGSEA. The CDR3 has 14 residues. Germline trimming cut 7 bases from V and 0 bases from J; bases unmatched to any gene: 6. The CDR3 here is CSAPQGASTDTQYF. The CDR3 bases are TGCAGCGCCCCGCAGGGGGCTAGCACAGATACGCAGTATTTT.

This clonotype was counted many times. The chain carries TRBV5-4 and TRBJ2-7; D remains unclear. Germline V lookup: CDR1 SGHNT, CDR2 YYREEE (reference sequence). The CDR3 totals 12 residues. Trimming cost V 6 bases and J 2 bases, with 9 bases left between them. This CDR3 reads CASNGETYEQYF. In DNA, the CDR3 is TGTGCCAGCAATGGCGAGACCTACGAGCAGTACTTC.

This clonotype was picked up many times. This chain uses TRBV6-6 with TRBJ1-3, with D unresolved. Germline V gives CDR1 MNHNY, CDR2 SVGAGI (reference sequence). V gave up 2 bases and J gave up 0 bases, with 8 bases separating them. The CDR3 has 15 residues. The CDR3 region is CASSYKQYSGNTIYF. The CDR3 nucleotides read TGTGCCAGCAGTTACAAACAGTACTCTGGAAACACCATATATTTT.

This clonotype was recorded at least ten times. The gene calls are TRBV7-2 and TRBJ1-2; D not resolved. With 1 base removed from V and 4 bases from J, the gap between germline ends came to 10 bases. The CDR3 runs to 14 residues. Germline loops: CDR1 SGHTA, CDR2 FQGNSA. The chain's CDR3 is CASSLDWTLYGYTF. The CDR3 DNA follows: TGTGCCAGCAGCTTAGACTGGACGCTCTATGGCTACACCTTC.

This clonotype was counted many times. In DNA, the CDR3 is TGCGCCAGCAGCCAGCCACCTTGGACAGGACCCAATGAGCAGTTCTTC. Encoded protein: CASSQPPWTGPNEQFF. This chain connects TRBV4-1 to TRBJ2-1; 7 bases line up with TRBD1. This CDR3 has 16 amino acids. V lost 3 bases to trimming and J lost 6 bases; unmatched junction nucleotides: 11. Per the germline V gene, CDR1 is MGHRA and CDR2 is YSYEKL.

This clonotype was found many times. V usage is TRBV2 and J usage is TRBJ1-6; D gene ambiguous. The V and J ends lost 3 bases and 7 bases respectively, with 13 bases between them. The CDR3 extends over 15 amino acids. CDR1 and CDR2 (germline): SNHLY, FYNNEI. For the CDR3, the DNA is TGTGCCAGCAGTGAGGAAGGGAGCGCCAATTCACCCCTCCACTTT. Translating gives CASSEEGSANSPLHF.

This clonotype was seen ten or more times. This sequence joins TRBV7-2 and TRBJ2-7; D gene uncertain. The germline gives CDR1 SGHTA, CDR2 FQGNSA. The CDR3 is made up of 11 amino acids. Trimming stripped 2 bases from V and 4 bases from J, with 3 bases between. DNA of the CDR3: TGTGCCAGCAGCTTACTGTACGAGCAGTACTTC. Translated: CASSLLYEQYF.

This clonotype was counted many times. V gene TRBV6-6 combines with J gene TRBJ2-1; TRBD1 is a possible D gene (6 bases). The CDR3 runs 16 residues. Trimming took off 3 bases at V and 6 bases at J, with 18 bases between the two ends. Germline V gives CDR1 MNHNY, CDR2 SVGAGI (reference sequence). Written as DNA, the CDR3 is TGTGCCAGCAGTTATTACGACAGGCTAGGAGGCAATGAGCAGTTCTTC. It codes for CASSYYDRLGGNEQFF.

This clonotype has ten or more counts. Given the absence of the conserved phenylalanine or tryptophan at the CDR3 end, a read error is likely. The DNA is omitted, as the CDR3 cannot be located on it reliably, and the CDR3 follows TCRdb's listing. The V and J genes are TRBV2 and TRBJ1-5. Including both end residues, the CDR3 is 10 amino acids long. Germline lookup yields CDR1 SNHLY and CDR2 FYNNEI. The CDR3 loop is CASRSHRGGP.

This clonotype was counted at least ten times. The rearrangement joins TRBV5-1 to TRBJ1-5; D remains unclear. The V end was cut by 0 bases, the J end by 2 bases, with 9 bases between. Germline loops: CDR1 SGHRS, CDR2 YFSETQ. The CDR3 has 15 amino acids. CDR3 residues: CASSLEGQGNQPQHF. CDR3 DNA sequence: TGCGCCAGCAGCTTGGAAGGGCAGGGCAATCAGCCCCAGCATTTT. Using reference TRBV5-1 and TRBJ1-5 for the parts outside the CDR3, the full variable domain is KAGVTQTPRYLIKTRGQQVTLSCSPISGHRSVSWYQQTPGQGLQFLFEYFSETQRNKGNFPGRFSGRQFSNSRSEMNVSTLELGDSALYLCASSLEGQGNQPQHFGDGTRLSIL.

This clonotype has a count of ten or more. The chain employs TRBV20-1 and TRBJ1-2; D unresolved. Germline assignment: CDR1 DFQATT and CDR2 SNEGSKA (reference sequence). Trimming cost V 6 bases and J 6 bases, with 5 bases left between them. The CDR3 has 9 residues. The CDR3 DNA follows: TGCAGTGCAACCGATGGCTACACCTTC. Translation gives CSATDGYTF.

By share, this clonotype ranks as medium-sized (0.01 to 0.1%). This chain links TRBV12-5 with TRBJ2-1; no definite D call. Germline CDR1 reads LGHNT; CDR2 reads FRNRAP. This CDR3 is built from 13 residues. V was shortened by 1 base and J by 6 bases, with 7 bases between the two germline ends. This chain's CDR3 is CASGLDRANEQFF. The CDR3 DNA follows: TGTGCTAGTGGTTTGGATAGAGCCAATGAGCAGTTCTTC.

This clonotype appeared many times. The genes are TRBV20-1 and TRBJ2-5, with TRBD2 matching 12 bases. Germline assignment: CDR1 DFQATT and CDR2 SNEGSKA (reference sequence). CDR3 length: 17 amino acids. Trimming took 0 bases from V and 4 from J; bases not matched to a gene: 9. The CDR3 spells CSARDSSGGALGETQYF. For the CDR3, the DNA is TGCAGTGCTAGAGATTCTAGCGGGGGGGCTCTGGGAGAGACCCAGTACTTC.

V is TRBV27 and J is TRBJ1-1; TRBD1 aligns across 7 bases. This CDR3 spans 15 amino acids. CDR1 is MNHEY, CDR2 SMNVEV, per germline (reference sequence). The junction had 8 bases not matched to a gene; V was cut back by 5 bases and J by 2 bases. CDR3 in amino acids: CASSVYRGANTEAFF. The CDR3 DNA reads as TGTGCCAGCAGTGTATACAGGGGCGCCAACACTGAAGCTTTCTTT.

In this sample, this clonotype turned up many times. The chain links TRBV6-2 or TRBV6-3 to TRBJ1-1, with unresolved D. The V end was cut by 8 bases, the J end by 7 bases, with 11 bases between. Germline V CDR1 and CDR2: MNHEY, SVGEGT. The CDR3 consists of 11 residues. CDR3 in DNA: TGTGCCAGCTCCCCGGGTTTTGAAGCTTTCTTT. Encoded protein: CASSPGFEAFF.

This clonotype occurred many times. The chain joins TRBV7-2 to TRBJ1-2; no definite D call. This CDR3 contains 14 residues. The V end was cut by 1 base, the J end by 4 bases, with 10 bases between. The germline gives CDR1 SGHTA, CDR2 FQGNSA. The CDR3 region is CASSLEAQLYGYTF. The CDR3 bases are TGTGCCAGCAGCTTAGAGGCTCAACTCTATGGCTACACCTTC.

This clonotype was seen many times. This chain connects TRBV12-3 or TRBV12-4 to TRBJ2-7; no reliable D call. The germline V and J ends were trimmed by 3 bases and 4 bases, with 7 bases remaining between them. The CDR3 is made up of 12 amino acids. CDR3 nucleotides: TGTGCCAGCAGTTTTATGGGGTACGAGCAGTACTTC. Protein sequence: CASSFMGYEQYF.

By share, this clonotype counts as medium-sized. The chain recombines TRBV5-6 with TRBJ2-7; the D gene could be TRBD1 or TRBD2 (5 bases each). This CDR3 is 14 amino acids long. CDR1 is SGHDT, CDR2 YYEEEE, per germline. V lost 6 bases, J lost 4 bases, and 17 bases lay in between. In DNA form, the CDR3 reads TGTGCCAGCACATCCACCGGGACCGGTTACGAGCAGTACTTC. Its translation: CASTSTGTGYEQYF.

This clonotype was detected a few times. The chain is built from TRBV7-6 and TRBJ2-3, with D maybe TRBD2 (6 bases). V was pared by 1 base and J by 6 bases, with 14 bases between. Germline V CDR1 and CDR2: SGHVS, FNYEAQ. The CDR3 has 15 amino acids. CDR3 DNA: TGTGCCAGCAGCTTAGTGGGGGTAGCGGAGGATACGCAGTATTTT. Its protein product is CASSLVGVAEDTQYF.

There are many counts of this clonotype. The chain joins TRBV18 to TRBJ1-6, with 10 bases matching TRBD1. The junction had 4 bases not matched to a gene; V was cut back by 3 bases and J by 8 bases. The CDR3 length is 15 residues. Germline CDR1 reads KGHSH; CDR2 reads LQKENI. CDR3 sequence (DNA): TGTGCCAGCTCACCTGGGGGGACAGGGGATTCACCCCTCCACTTT. This codes for CASSPGGTGDSPLHF.